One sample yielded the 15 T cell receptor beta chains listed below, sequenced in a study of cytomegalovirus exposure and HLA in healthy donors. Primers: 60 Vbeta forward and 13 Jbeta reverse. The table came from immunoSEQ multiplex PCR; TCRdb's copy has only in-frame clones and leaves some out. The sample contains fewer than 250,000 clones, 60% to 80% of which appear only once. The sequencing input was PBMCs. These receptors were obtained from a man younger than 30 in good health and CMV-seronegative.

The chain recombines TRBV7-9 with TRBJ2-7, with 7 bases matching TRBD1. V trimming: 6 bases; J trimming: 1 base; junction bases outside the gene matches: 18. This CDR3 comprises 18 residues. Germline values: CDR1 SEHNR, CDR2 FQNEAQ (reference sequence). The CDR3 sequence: CASSLTGPANTESYEQYF. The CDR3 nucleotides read TGTGCCAGCAGTTTGACAGGGCCCGCTAATACCGAGTCCTACGAGCAGTACTTC. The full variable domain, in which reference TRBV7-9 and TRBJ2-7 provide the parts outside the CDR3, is DTGVSQNPRHKITKRGQNVTFRCDPISEHNRLYWYRQTLGQGPEFLTYFQNEAQLEKSRLLSDRFSAERPKGSFSTLEIQRTEQGDSAMYLCASSLTGPANTESYEQYFGPGTRLTVT.

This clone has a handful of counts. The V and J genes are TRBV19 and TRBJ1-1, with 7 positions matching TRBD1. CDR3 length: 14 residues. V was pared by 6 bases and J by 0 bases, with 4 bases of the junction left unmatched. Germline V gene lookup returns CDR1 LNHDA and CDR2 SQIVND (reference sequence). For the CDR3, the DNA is TGTGCCAGTAGCCACAGGGGAGTGAACACTGAAGCTTTCTTT. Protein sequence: CASSHRGVNTEAFF.

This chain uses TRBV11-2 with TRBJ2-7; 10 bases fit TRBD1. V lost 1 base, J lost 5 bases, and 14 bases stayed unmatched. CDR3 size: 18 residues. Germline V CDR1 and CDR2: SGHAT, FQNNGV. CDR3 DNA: TGTGCCAGCAGCTTAGGGCCGGGACAGGGGCTTTTGTGGCACGAGCAGTACTTC. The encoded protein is CASSLGPGQGLLWHEQYF.

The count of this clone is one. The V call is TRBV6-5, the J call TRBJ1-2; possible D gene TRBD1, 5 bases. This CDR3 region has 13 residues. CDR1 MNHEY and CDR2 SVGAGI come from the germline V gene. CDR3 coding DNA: TGTGCGCTTCACCTTCAGGGTGAGTATGGCTACACCTTC. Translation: CALHLQGEYGYTF.

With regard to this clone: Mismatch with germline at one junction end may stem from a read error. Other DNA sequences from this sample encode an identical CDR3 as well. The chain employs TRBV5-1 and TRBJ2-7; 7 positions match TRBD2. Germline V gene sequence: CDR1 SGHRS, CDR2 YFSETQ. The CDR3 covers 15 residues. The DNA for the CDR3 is TGCGCCAGCAGCTTGGTGGCGGGAGTCTCCCACGAGCAGTACTTC. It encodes CASSLVAGVSHEQYF. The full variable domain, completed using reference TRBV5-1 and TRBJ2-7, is KAGVTQTPRYLIKTRGQQVTLSCSPISGHRSVSWYQQTPGQGLQFLFEYFSETQRNKGNFPGRFSGRQFSNSRSEMNVSTLELGDSALYLCASSLVAGVSHEQYFGPGTRLTVT.

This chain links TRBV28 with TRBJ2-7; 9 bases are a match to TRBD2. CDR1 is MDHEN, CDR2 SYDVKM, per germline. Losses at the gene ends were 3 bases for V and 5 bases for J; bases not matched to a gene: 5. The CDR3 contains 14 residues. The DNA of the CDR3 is TGTGCCAGCAGTTTGTTAGCGGGAGCCCACGAGCAGTACTTC. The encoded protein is CASSLLAGAHEQYF.

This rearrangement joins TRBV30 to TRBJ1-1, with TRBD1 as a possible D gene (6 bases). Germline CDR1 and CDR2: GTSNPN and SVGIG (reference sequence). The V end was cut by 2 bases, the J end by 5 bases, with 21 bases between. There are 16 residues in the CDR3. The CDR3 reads CAWSNWGTKVETEAFF. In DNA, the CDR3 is TGTGCCTGGAGTAACTGGGGGACAAAAGTGGAGACTGAAGCTTTCTTT.

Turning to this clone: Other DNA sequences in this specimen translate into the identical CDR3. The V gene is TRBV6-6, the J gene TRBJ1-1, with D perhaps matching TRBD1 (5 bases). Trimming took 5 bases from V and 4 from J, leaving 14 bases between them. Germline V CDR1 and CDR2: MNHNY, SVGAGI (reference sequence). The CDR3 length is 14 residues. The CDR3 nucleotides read TGTGCCAGCAGTCCCGGGCAGGGAAGCACTGAAGCTTTCTTT. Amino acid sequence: CASSPGQGSTEAFF.

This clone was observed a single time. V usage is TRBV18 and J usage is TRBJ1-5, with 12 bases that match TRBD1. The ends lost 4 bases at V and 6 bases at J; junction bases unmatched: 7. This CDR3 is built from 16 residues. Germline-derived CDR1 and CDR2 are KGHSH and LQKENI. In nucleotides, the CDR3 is TGTGCCAGCTCACAAACCGGGACAGGGGGCGTTCAGCCCCAGCATTTT. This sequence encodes CASSQTGTGGVQPQHF.

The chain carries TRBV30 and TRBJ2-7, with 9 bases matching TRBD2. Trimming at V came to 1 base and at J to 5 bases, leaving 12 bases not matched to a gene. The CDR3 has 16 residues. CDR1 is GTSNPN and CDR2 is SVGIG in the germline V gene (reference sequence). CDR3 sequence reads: CAWSDPRIAGVNEQYF. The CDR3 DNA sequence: TGTGCCTGGAGTGATCCCCGTATAGCGGGAGTAAACGAGCAGTACTTC.

CDR3 DNA: TGTGCCAGTAGTCTTGTACCGGGACTAGCGGGGGCCGTACAAGAGACCCAGTACTTC. Protein product: CASSLVPGLAGAVQETQYF. The rearrangement uses TRBV19 and TRBJ2-5, with 14 nucleotides matching TRBD2. Unmatched junction bases numbered 13, after V lost 5 bases and J lost 2 bases. Germline CDR1 reads LNHDA; CDR2 reads SQIVND (reference sequence). This CDR3 contains 19 residues.

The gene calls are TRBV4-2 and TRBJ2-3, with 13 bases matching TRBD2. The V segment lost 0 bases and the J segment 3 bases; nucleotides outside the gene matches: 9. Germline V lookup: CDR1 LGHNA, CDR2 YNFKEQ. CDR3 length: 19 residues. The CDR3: CASSQEAYRTSGRTDTQYF. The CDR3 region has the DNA TGTGCCAGCAGCCAAGAGGCATATAGGACTAGCGGGAGAACAGATACGCAGTATTTT.

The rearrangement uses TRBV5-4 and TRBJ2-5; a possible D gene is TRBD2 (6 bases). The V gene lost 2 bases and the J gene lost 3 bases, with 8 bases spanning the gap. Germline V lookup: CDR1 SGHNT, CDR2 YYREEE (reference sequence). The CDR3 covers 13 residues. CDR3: CASSFLAEETQYF. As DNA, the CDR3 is TGTGCCAGCAGCTTCTTAGCGGAAGAGACCCAGTACTTC. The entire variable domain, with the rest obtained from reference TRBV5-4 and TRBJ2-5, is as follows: ETGVTQSPTHLIKTRGQQVTLRCSSQSGHNTVSWYQQALGQGPQFIFQYYREEENGRGNFPPRFSGLQFPNYSSELNVNALELDDSALYLCASSFLAEETQYFGPGTRLLVL.

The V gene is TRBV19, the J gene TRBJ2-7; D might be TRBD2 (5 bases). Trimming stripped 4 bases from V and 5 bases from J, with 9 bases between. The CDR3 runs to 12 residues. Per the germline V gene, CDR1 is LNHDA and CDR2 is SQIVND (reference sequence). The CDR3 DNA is TGTGCCAGTAGTACTGCGACTAACGAGCAGTACTTC. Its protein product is CASSTATNEQYF.

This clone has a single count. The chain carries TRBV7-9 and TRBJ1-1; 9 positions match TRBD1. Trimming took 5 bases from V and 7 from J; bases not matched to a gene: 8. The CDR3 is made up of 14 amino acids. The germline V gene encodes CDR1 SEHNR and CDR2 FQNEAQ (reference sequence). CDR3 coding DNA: TGTGCCAGCAGCCCGACAGGGGGTTTGGATGAAGCTTTCTTT. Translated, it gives CASSPTGGLDEAFF.